The present entry profiles one TCR beta chain with its context. The antigen remains unidentified. These data are taken from a study of OX40 agonist ivuxolimab in advanced cancers. Turning to the study itself: Three partial responders included one hepatocellular carcinoma patient and two cutaneous melanoma patients.

Study findings and constraints: Fewer expanded clones were found on average in CD4+ than in CD8+ T cells. Clonal expansion from baseline to week 6 occurred in both CD4+ and CD8+ T cells.

This CDR3 region has 14 residues. V was shortened by 4 bases and J by 5 bases, with 15 bases between the two germline ends. CDR1 SEHNR and CDR2 FQNEAQ come from the germline V gene (reference sequence). This table comes from immunoSEQ multiplex PCR, and its TCRdb copy is limited to in-frame clones, with some not included. The repertoire holds some 64,000 clones, roughly 85% seen once, with around 0.37% in the top ten. Source: CD4+ or CD8+ T cells sorted from blood, taken in a trial of the OX40 agonist ivuxolimab. The TCR sequence derives from an adult with an advanced solid tumor such as melanoma, head and neck, liver or kidney cancer. V usage is TRBV7-9 and J usage is TRBJ2-7; maybe TRBD1 (6 bases). The chain's CDR3 is CASSWGEGENEQYF. The CDR3 nucleotides are TGTGCCAGCAGCTGGGGAGAGGGGGAGAACGAGCAGTACTTC.